The clone carrying this T cell receptor (beta chain) was seen a handful of times. Its antigen is currently unknown. The sample comes from a study of T cell repertoires in cytomegalovirus infection. TCRdb recomputed calls from the reads with MiXCR, one row per CDR3 protein. Of 680,000 or so distinct CDR3 sequences listed, 35% to 40% are singletons. Overall study findings and caveats: Dominating the ex vivo response were TCR beta clonotypes that were CMV-specific and HLA-C-restricted. Accumulated public TCR beta family frequency recognized individuals carrying CMV together with the relevant HLA.

Germline values: CDR1 MDHEN, CDR2 SYDVKM. CDR3 length: 16 residues. V shed 2 bases and J shed 0 bases, with 11 bases lying between them. The sequenced material came from PBMCs. The TCR sequence derives from a human donor in good health (CMV status not recorded). Some clones in this sample may be carry-over from other donors' samples. This sequence joins TRBV28 and TRBJ1-3, with D uncertain. The chain's CDR3 is CASSLRIISSGNTIYF. The CDR3 DNA reads as TGTGCCAGCAGTTTACGGATAATTTCCTCTGGAAACACCATATATTTT.